This entry lists 25 T cell receptor beta chains sequenced from one sample in a study of cytomegalovirus exposure and HLA in healthy donors. PCR was performed using 60 Vbeta and 13 Jbeta primers. Libraries were prepared by immunoSEQ multiplex PCR; TCRdb keeps only in-frame clonotypes and omits some of them. Of approximately 55,000 clones listed, 81% were seen once; the top ten hold about 2.5%. The sequenced sample was PBMCs. Receptors originate from a boy aged 5-17 years in good health and CMV-seropositive.

The gene calls are TRBV29-1 and TRBJ1-1, with a possible D match to TRBD1 (6 bases). The CDR3 consists of 11 residues. V shed 4 bases and J shed 7 bases, with 10 bases lying between them. In germline, CDR1 is SQVTM, CDR2 ANQGSEA. CDR3 nucleotides: TGCAGCGTTGGGACAGCTTTTGAAGCTTTCTTT. Translation: CSVGTAFEAFF.

This clone was counted a single time. The chain combines TRBV14 with TRBJ2-3; 7 bases match TRBD1. J lost 2 bases, V lost 4 bases, and 6 bases had no gene match. The CDR3 consists of 15 residues. Germline V gene data show CDR1 as SGHDN and CDR2 as FVKESK. CDR3 sequence reads: CASSPRDRHTDTQYF. The CDR3 region has the DNA TGTGCCAGCAGCCCCAGGGACAGACACACAGATACGCAGTATTTT.

The CDR3 loop is CASSLYGQGLETQYF. The CDR3 bases are TGCGCCAGCAGCTTGTACGGTCAGGGGTTAGAGACCCAGTACTTC. This chain joins TRBV5-1 and TRBJ2-5, with D perhaps TRBD1 (6 bases). Germline lookup yields CDR1 SGHRS and CDR2 YFSETQ. The CDR3 runs to 15 residues. V lost 1 base and J 4 bases, leaving 14 bases between the germline ends.

The chain uses TRBV9 and TRBJ2-3, with D possibly being TRBD2 (7 bases). Germline loops: CDR1 SGDLS, CDR2 YYNGEE. V gave up 5 bases and J gave up 8 bases, with 12 bases separating them. The CDR3 runs 12 residues. This CDR3 is CASSGGAATQYF. CDR3 nucleotides: TGTGCCAGCAGTGGGGGGGCCGCTACGCAGTATTTT.

The CDR3 protein is CASSLATGRPNTEAFF. The CDR3 DNA sequence: TGCGCCAGCAGCTTGGCTACCGGGAGACCGAACACTGAAGCTTTCTTT. This chain joins TRBV5-1 and TRBJ1-1, with unresolved D. CDR1 and CDR2 (germline): SGHRS, YFSETQ. The V end was cut by 0 bases, the J end by 1 base, with 13 bases between. The CDR3 length is 16 residues.

The chain links TRBV5-1 to TRBJ1-5, with D unresolved. CDR3 length: 13 amino acids. V dropped 2 bases and J dropped 5 bases, with 8 bases sitting between them. CDR1 is SGHRS and CDR2 is YFSETQ in the germline V gene. In nucleotides, the CDR3 is TGCGCCAGCAGCTTCAGTCACGATCAGCCCCAGCATTTT. It encodes CASSFSHDQPQHF.

V and J are TRBV10-3 and TRBJ1-1; TRBD1 matches at 10 bases. J was trimmed by 4 bases and V by 10 bases; bases with no gene match: 18. This CDR3 is built from 17 residues. CDR1 and CDR2 (germline): ENHRY, SYGVKD. The CDR3 spells CATTSYGQGDPTTEAFF. The CDR3 DNA reads as TGTGCCACCACCTCGTATGGACAGGGGGACCCGACCACTGAAGCTTTCTTT.

The chain recombines TRBV5-4 with TRBJ2-7; D might be TRBD1 (6 bases). V was pared by 1 base and J by 3 bases, with 8 bases between. Germline CDR1 SGHNT, CDR2 YYREEE (reference sequence). The CDR3 consists of 13 residues. CDR3 sequence reads: CASSLNRDYEQYF. The CDR3 DNA reads TGTGCCAGCAGCTTGAACAGGGACTACGAGCAGTACTTC.

This clone was detected only once. A junction end diverges from the germline sequence, so it may reflect a read error. This chain joins TRBV5-6 and TRBJ2-5; TRBD1 is a possible D gene (6 bases). The CDR3 length is 12 residues. Germline CDR1 SGHDT, CDR2 YYEEEE. The CDR3 loop reads CASSFGPRDMNF. For the CDR3, the DNA is TGTGCCAGCAGCTTCGGCCCCAGGGACATGAACTTC.

The V call is TRBV19, the J call TRBJ2-1; D is perhaps TRBD1 (6 bases). This CDR3 spans 13 amino acids. V was pared by 5 bases and J by 9 bases, with 14 bases between. Germline lookup yields CDR1 LNHDA and CDR2 SQIVND (reference sequence). CDR3 sequence (DNA): TGTGCCAGTAGTGCCTCCCACAGGGCTGAGCAGTTCTTC. Amino acid sequence: CASSASHRAEQFF.

This chain links TRBV7-9 with TRBJ2-7, with D unresolved. Germline CDR1 and CDR2: SEHNR and FQNEAQ (reference sequence). V was cut by 3 bases and J by 2 bases, with 11 bases left in between. The CDR3 sequence is 14 residues long. The CDR3 here is CASSFNSLTYEQYF. CDR3 coding DNA: TGTGCCAGCAGCTTTAACAGCCTCACCTACGAGCAGTACTTC.

The chain recombines TRBV7-8 with TRBJ1-1; D uncertain. The V end lost 5 bases, the J end lost 0 bases, and 7 bases lay between the germline ends. CDR3 length equals 13 residues. Germline CDR1 SGHVS, CDR2 FQNEAQ. In nucleotides, the CDR3 is TGTGCCAGCAGCGGACTTCTGAACACTGAAGCTTTCTTT. It is translated as CASSGLLNTEAFF.

This clone was seen just once. The genes are TRBV7-9 and TRBJ1-1; no clear D. Germline V CDR1 and CDR2: SEHNR, FQNEAQ (reference sequence). The V end lost 1 base, the J end lost 7 bases, and 4 bases lay between the germline ends. The CDR3 is 11 residues long. Here the CDR3 DNA reads TGTGCCAGCAGCTTAGGTCTTGAAGCTTTCTTT. This gives the protein CASSLGLEAFF.

This clone turned up a few times. The J gene is TRBJ1-1, the V gene TRBV7-2; D not certain. CDR1 is SGHTA, CDR2 FQGNSA, per germline. The CDR3 loop spans 11 amino acids. Trimming took off 1 base at V and 10 bases at J, with 7 bases between the two ends. The CDR3 DNA sequence: TGTGCCAGCAGCTTAGGGCTTGGAGCTTTCTTT. Translating gives CASSLGLGAFF.

The V and J genes are TRBV6-4 and TRBJ2-3; the D is unclear. Between the trimmed V and J ends, which lost 4 bases and 1 base, there was a span of 3 bases. From germline, CDR1 is MRHNA and CDR2 SNTAGT. The CDR3 has 12 amino acids. Here the CDR3 DNA reads TGTGCCAGCAGTGGCGGCACAGATACGCAGTATTTT. Translation gives CASSGGTDTQYF.

The rearrangement links TRBV18 to TRBJ2-1, with a tentative D call TRBD2 (6 bases). Trimming cost V 4 bases and J 5 bases, with 12 bases left between them. The germline gives CDR1 KGHSH, CDR2 LQKENI. This CDR3 contains 14 residues. DNA of the CDR3: TGTGCCAGCTCACGTTCTAGCGCAAACAATGAGCAGTTCTTC. Translating it yields CASSRSSANNEQFF.

This rearrangement joins TRBV7-9 to TRBJ2-7; D unclear. Trimming stripped 5 bases from V and 3 bases from J, with 17 bases between. The V gene's germline CDR1 is SEHNR and CDR2 FQNEAQ (reference sequence). The CDR3 is 15 amino acids. CDR3 DNA: TGTGCCAGCAGCCCGAGATCGAGCTCGGTCTACGAGCAGTACTTC. Protein: CASSPRSSSVYEQYF.

The rearrangement joins TRBV11-3 to TRBJ2-7, with D perhaps matching TRBD2 (6 bases). Germline CDR1 SGHNT, CDR2 YENEEA. This CDR3 is built from 15 residues. Trimming stripped 1 base from V and 2 bases from J, with 12 bases between. DNA for the CDR3: TGTGCCAGCAGCTTAGCGGCGGGGACCGCCTACGAGCAGTACTTC. Protein sequence: CASSLAAGTAYEQYF.

The chain combines TRBV5-1 with TRBJ2-1, with 7 bases fitting TRBD1. The CDR3 is 14 amino acids. The ends lost 3 bases at V and 3 bases at J; junction bases unmatched: 3. Looked up from germline, CDR1 is SGHRS and CDR2 is YFSETQ. CDR3 protein: CASSSAGGYNEQFF. The DNA of the CDR3 is TGCGCCAGCAGCTCGGCAGGGGGCTACAATGAGCAGTTCTTC. The whole variable domain, remainder taken from reference TRBV5-1 and TRBJ2-1, is KAGVTQTPRYLIKTRGQQVTLSCSPISGHRSVSWYQQTPGQGLQFLFEYFSETQRNKGNFPGRFSGRQFSNSRSEMNVSTLELGDSALYLCASSSAGGYNEQFFGPGTRLTVL.

The chain employs TRBV10-1 and TRBJ1-2, with no clear D. The CDR3 runs to 13 residues. CDR1 and CDR2 (germline): WNHNN, SYGVQD (reference sequence). The V gene lost 8 bases and the J gene lost 0 bases, with 10 bases spanning the gap. The CDR3, as DNA: TGCGCCAGCCGGCGGAGGACTAACTATGGCTACACCTTC. It translates to CASRRRTNYGYTF.

The chain joins TRBV11-3 to TRBJ2-3; a possible D gene is TRBD2 (5 bases). Trimming took 5 bases from V and 7 from J, leaving 13 bases between them. Germline V lookup: CDR1 SGHNT, CDR2 YENEEA. This CDR3 region has 13 residues. CDR3 sequence reads: CASSREPGNTQYF. The DNA of the CDR3 is TGTGCCAGCAGCCGGGAACCGGGAAATACGCAGTATTTT.

V is TRBV6-1 and J is TRBJ1-5; D is unclear. CDR3 size: 15 residues. The V and J ends lost 3 bases and 5 bases respectively, with 14 bases between them. Germline lookup yields CDR1 MNHNS and CDR2 SASEGT. CDR3 nucleotides: TGTGCCAGCAGTGATCCGGTTACCCCCGATCAGCCCCAGCATTTT. It translates to CASSDPVTPDQPQHF.

V gene TRBV6-1 combines with J gene TRBJ2-3; 9 bases are a match to TRBD2. The junction had 5 bases not matched to a gene; V was cut back by 7 bases and J by 3 bases. Germline V gives CDR1 MNHNS, CDR2 SASEGT. The CDR3 is 14 residues long. CDR3 sequence (DNA): TGTGCCAGCACTAGCGGGGTAGGAACAGATACGCAGTATTTT. Translated: CASTSGVGTDTQYF.

V is TRBV11-1 and J is TRBJ2-5; 7 bases map to TRBD1. The DNA matches TRBJ2-7 better at its end, which makes the J call doubtful. Per germline, CDR1 SGHAT and CDR2 FQDESV (reference sequence). The CDR3 covers 14 residues. CDR3 amino acids: CASSPGDSTYEQYF. In nucleotides, the CDR3 is TGTGCCAGCAGCCCCGGGGACAGCACCTACGAGCAGTACTTC.

This clone has more than one count but fewer than ten. V usage is TRBV21-1 and J usage is TRBJ2-5; the listed D gene, TRBD2, was not tested against the DNA. TRBV21-1 is termed a pseudogene. This CDR3 has 13 residues. The CDR3 spells CASSKVVEETQYF. Written as DNA, the CDR3 is TGTGCCAGCAGCAAGGTAGTGGAAGAGACCCAGTACTTC.